This T cell receptor (beta chain) is from a study of T cell repertoires and Cas9 in healthy adults. Study-level information: CD4 and CD8 compartments: SpCas9-reactive T cells profiled for potency, cytotoxicity, lineage.

Points on this clone: At one of its ends the junction is not consistent with the germline gene, which may arise from a read error.

Using immunoSEQ multiplex PCR, the repertoire was profiled, and TCRdb retains in-frame clones only, with some absent. The sample contains about 22,000 clones, 85% to 95% of which appear only once. The CDR3 loop spans 17 amino acids. Germline V gene lookup returns CDR1 SGDLS and CDR2 YYNGEE. This chain connects TRBV9 to TRBJ2-2, with 8 bases aligning to TRBD1. The sample consisted of CD4+ effector T cells (CD127+, CD25-, CD137-, CD154-) from PBMCs; culture status not recorded. This receptor was taken from a human donor in good health. The CDR3 DNA sequence: TGTACCAGCAGCGTAGGTTTTTCAGGGGGCAACACCGGGGAGCTGTTTTTT. Translated: CTSSVGFSGGNTGELFF.